Following are 29 T cell receptor beta chains from one sample sequenced in a study of blood T cell repertoires in COVID-19. Sequenced by immunoSEQ multiplex PCR; TCRdb stores in-frame clones only, minus some. The sample comprises roughly 300,000 clones, just over 85% of which are singletons, and roughly 4.5% rests with the top ten. Sample: PBMCs or T cells enriched from blood (not recorded which). Source of these receptors: a man between 25 and 39 years old who had recovered from COVID-19.

The sample holds one count of this clone. The rearrangement links TRBV14 to TRBJ2-7, with 10 bases fitting TRBD2. This CDR3 has 11 residues. Germline V gives CDR1 SGHDN, CDR2 FVKESK. The CDR3 reads CGAGGVYEQYF. The CDR3 DNA is TGTGGAGCGGGAGGGGTATACGAGCAGTACTTC.

This chain uses TRBV18 with TRBJ2-1, with 11 bases fitting TRBD2. J was trimmed by 0 bases and V by 1 base; bases with no gene match: 2. Germline CDR1 KGHSH, CDR2 LQKENI. This CDR3 is 17 amino acids long. The CDR3 nucleotides read TGTGCCAGCTCACCACAACTAGCGGGAGCCTCCTACAATGAGCAGTTCTTC. Translated: CASSPQLAGASYNEQFF.

The genes are TRBV7-8 and TRBJ2-7; 10 bases agree with TRBD1. The CDR3 spans 15 residues. From germline, CDR1 is SGHVS and CDR2 FQNEAQ. V lost 0 bases, J lost 5 bases, and 4 bases stayed unmatched. CDR3 in amino acids: CASSLASGTGDEQYF. CDR3 DNA: TGTGCCAGCAGCTTAGCGTCCGGGACAGGGGACGAGCAGTACTTC.

The J gene is TRBJ1-4, the V gene TRBV28; 7 bases are shared with TRBD1. There are 16 residues in the CDR3. Germline V gene data show CDR1 as MDHEN and CDR2 as SYDVKM. Losses at the gene ends were 6 bases for V and 7 bases for J; bases not matched to a gene: 14. This CDR3 reads CASRLQGTLLSEKLFF. The CDR3 region has the DNA TGTGCCAGCAGATTACAGGGGACGCTCCTTAGTGAAAAACTGTTTTTT.

The chain employs TRBV5-8 and TRBJ1-3; D unclear. V was shortened by 7 bases and J by 0 bases, with 8 bases between the two germline ends. Germline V lookup: CDR1 SGHTS, CDR2 YDEGEE. CDR3 length equals 13 residues. This chain's CDR3 is CASELNSGNTIYF. Written as DNA, the CDR3 is TGTGCCAGCGAACTGAACTCTGGAAACACCATATATTTT.

The chain combines TRBV29-1 with TRBJ2-1; 8 bases agree with TRBD2. J was trimmed by 3 bases and V by 5 bases; bases with no gene match: 9. Germline assignment: CDR1 SQVTM and CDR2 ANQGSEA. CDR3 length: 15 amino acids. CDR3 in amino acids: CSVQPARGGYNEQFF. The CDR3 coding sequence is TGCAGCGTTCAGCCCGCACGGGGGGGCTACAATGAGCAGTTCTTC.

The chain carries TRBV19 and TRBJ1-2; D is undetermined. Per germline, CDR1 LNHDA and CDR2 SQIVND (reference sequence). Trimming left V 1 base short and J 7 bases short, with 7 bases between. The CDR3 is made up of 12 amino acids. This CDR3 is CASSIGGVGYTF. In DNA, the CDR3 is TGTGCCAGTAGTATAGGAGGCGTTGGCTACACCTTC. Looking up the rest from reference TRBV19 and TRBJ1-2 gives the full variable domain: DGGITQSPKYLFRKEGQNVTLSCEQNLNHDAMYWYRQDPGQGLRLIYYSQIVNDFQKGDIAEGYSVSREKKESFPLTVTSAQKNPTAFYLCASSIGGVGYTFGSGTRLTVV.

In its sample, this clone was seen once. The chain uses TRBV7-2 and TRBJ2-5, with 11 bases matching TRBD2. Per the germline V gene, CDR1 is SGHTA and CDR2 is FQGNSA. The CDR3 has 14 residues. Trimming cost V 6 bases and J 1 base; bases outside gene matches: 1. The CDR3 sequence: CASSLAGGQETQYF. The CDR3 region has the DNA TGTGCCAGCAGTCTAGCGGGAGGCCAAGAGACCCAGTACTTC.

The chain couples TRBV6-1 to TRBJ2-7; TRBD1 agrees at 9 bases. The germline V gene has CDR1 MNHNS and CDR2 SASEGT. The V and J ends lost 4 bases and 2 bases, in that order; junction bases with no gene match: 9. The CDR3 extends over 16 amino acids. The CDR3 here is CASSVIGQGTAYEQYF. CDR3 nucleotides: TGTGCCAGCAGTGTAATAGGACAGGGGACAGCCTACGAGCAGTACTTC.

Concerning this clone itself: The junction departs from the called germline gene at one end, perhaps through a read error. The J gene is TRBJ2-5, the V gene TRBV7-7; D remains ambiguous. The CDR3 length is 13 residues. Looked up from germline, CDR1 is SSHAT and CDR2 is FNYEAQ (reference sequence). CDR3 in amino acids: CASSLDILETQYF. In DNA form, the CDR3 reads TGTGCTAGCAGCTTAGACATTTTAGAGACCCAGTACTTC.

This chain links TRBV5-4 with TRBJ1-3; D possibly corresponds to TRBD1 (5 bases). V dropped 3 bases and J dropped 9 bases, with 19 bases sitting between them. Germline V CDR1 and CDR2: SGHNT, YYREEE (reference sequence). The length of the CDR3 is 15 residues. The CDR3 nucleotides are TGTGCCAGCAGCTCGAGGGGAGGGCTGGGTAGCACCATATATTTT. It yields the protein CASSSRGGLGSTIYF.

On this clone itself: A junction boundary mismatches the germline segment, possibly from a read error. V gene TRBV7-7 combines with J gene TRBJ2-2, with D unclear. The CDR3 covers 15 residues. The germline gives CDR1 SSHAT, CDR2 FNYEAQ (reference sequence). The CDR3 sequence: CASSLSTETPGELFF. DNA of the CDR3: TGTGCTAGCAGCCTATCCACCGAAACGCCCGGGGAGCTGTTTTTT.

The chain links TRBV5-1 to TRBJ2-2; 14 positions match TRBD2. Germline CDR1 reads SGHRS; CDR2 reads YFSETQ. The CDR3 consists of 22 residues. V was pared by 3 bases and J by 2 bases, with 18 bases of the junction left unmatched. CDR3 DNA sequence: TGCGCCAGCAGCTCCTTAATACCCGGGACTAGCGGGAGATTAGGAAACACCGGGGAGCTGTTTTTT. It encodes CASSSLIPGTSGRLGNTGELFF. Complete variable domain (other parts from reference TRBV5-1 and TRBJ2-2): KAGVTQTPRYLIKTRGQQVTLSCSPISGHRSVSWYQQTPGQGLQFLFEYFSETQRNKGNFPGRFSGRQFSNSRSEMNVSTLELGDSALYLCASSSLIPGTSGRLGNTGELFFGEGSRLTVL.

The chain recombines TRBV7-6 with TRBJ2-2, with D perhaps TRBD2 (5 bases). V was shortened by 5 bases and J by 8 bases, with 18 bases between the two germline ends. Germline V lookup: CDR1 SGHVS, CDR2 FNYEAQ. The CDR3 has 15 amino acids. CDR3 region: CASSPIPVEGGELFF. In DNA, the CDR3 is TGTGCCAGCAGCCCTATACCAGTAGAGGGAGGGGAGCTGTTTTTT.

This chain joins TRBV11-3 and TRBJ2-3, with 10 bases fitting TRBD2. V lost 5 bases and J lost 1; bases outside the gene matches: 6. The CDR3 loop spans 16 amino acids. Germline lookup yields CDR1 SGHNT and CDR2 YENEEA. The CDR3 is CASSLRGTSGTDTQYF. The CDR3 DNA reads TGTGCCAGCAGCCTCCGAGGGACTAGCGGCACAGATACGCAGTATTTT.

In this sample, this clone turned up once. The rearrangement links TRBV19 to TRBJ2-1; D call uncertain. CDR1 LNHDA and CDR2 SQIVND come from the germline V gene (reference sequence). Between the trimmed V and J ends, which lost 0 bases and 2 bases, there was a span of 8 bases. CDR3 length: 15 residues. DNA for the CDR3: TGTGCCAGTAGTATAGAGGTGGGCGCCTACAATGAGCAGTTCTTC. It translates to CASSIEVGAYNEQFF.

The rearrangement uses TRBV2 and TRBJ2-5; tentatively, D is TRBD2 (6 bases). From germline, CDR1 is SNHLY and CDR2 FYNNEI. Trimming removed 2 bases from V and 2 bases from J, with 9 bases in between. The CDR3 length is 14 residues. The CDR3 bases are TGTGCCAGCAGTGAATCTGGGGGGCAAGAGACCCAGTACTTC. As protein: CASSESGGQETQYF.

The chain links TRBV5-4 to TRBJ1-5; D is possibly TRBD1 (5 bases). The CDR3 is made up of 14 amino acids. Trimming removed 4 bases from V and 9 bases from J, with 17 bases in between. Germline V gene data show CDR1 as SGHNT and CDR2 as YYREEE (reference sequence). The DNA for the CDR3 is TGTGCCAGCAGCCTTAACGGGGGGAGGTGGCCCCAGCATTTT. Translation gives CASSLNGGRWPQHF.

The gene calls are TRBV6-5 and TRBJ2-7; D may be TRBD1 (5 bases). The V and J ends lost 3 bases and 3 bases respectively, with 15 bases between them. The germline CDR1 and CDR2 sequences are MNHEY and SVGAGI. This CDR3 is built from 15 residues. CDR3 sequence: CASSYGRQGGYEQYF. The CDR3 coding sequence is TGTGCCAGCAGTTATGGCCGGCAGGGCGGCTACGAGCAGTACTTC.

This clone occurred a few times. The chain combines TRBV19 with TRBJ1-1; perhaps TRBD1 as D (5 bases). Germline loops: CDR1 LNHDA, CDR2 SQIVND (reference sequence). The germline V and J ends were trimmed by 7 bases and 5 bases, with 17 bases remaining between them. The CDR3 is made up of 14 amino acids. Here the CDR3 DNA reads TGTGCCAGTAAGACCCTATTGCGGGGGACTGAAGCTTTCTTT. Translation gives CASKTLLRGTEAFF. Looking up the rest from reference TRBV19 and TRBJ1-1 gives the full variable domain: DGGITQSPKYLFRKEGQNVTLSCEQNLNHDAMYWYRQDPGQGLRLIYYSQIVNDFQKGDIAEGYSVSREKKESFPLTVTSAQKNPTAFYLCASKTLLRGTEAFFGQGTRLTVV.

The chain has TRBV5-5 and TRBJ1-2; 8 bases match TRBD1. Germline CDR1 reads SGHKS; CDR2 reads YYEKEE (reference sequence). This CDR3 contains 15 residues. J gave up 5 bases and V 3 bases, and 9 bases lay outside the gene matches. The CDR3 nucleotides read TGTGCCAGCAGCTCTGTTCGGACAGGGAAATATGGCTACACCTTC. Protein sequence: CASSSVRTGKYGYTF.

The V call is TRBV3-1 (or the pseudogene TRBV3-2), the J call TRBJ2-1; D perhaps matches TRBD2 (5 bases). Germline lookup yields CDR1 LGHDT and CDR2 YNNKEL (reference sequence). The CDR3 spans 14 residues. V lost 6 bases and J lost 8, with 17 bases in between. This chain's CDR3 is CASSLVEGPYEQFF. CDR3 DNA: TGTGCCAGCAGTCTCGTTGAGGGCCCCTATGAGCAGTTCTTC.

The chain's CDR3 is CASQTEYNEQFF. CDR3 bases: TGTGCCAGCCAAACAGAGTACAATGAGCAGTTCTTC. The rearrangement joins TRBV2 to TRBJ2-1; D is ambiguous. This CDR3 region has 12 residues. V gave up 8 bases and J gave up 4 bases, with 9 bases separating them. Germline lookup yields CDR1 SNHLY and CDR2 FYNNEI.

The genes are TRBV19 and TRBJ2-1; D perhaps matches TRBD1 (5 bases). The germline gives CDR1 LNHDA, CDR2 SQIVND (reference sequence). Trimming cost V 5 bases and J 7 bases, with 18 bases left between them. This CDR3 has 15 amino acids. The CDR3 loop is CASSLGLSRTNEQFF. The CDR3 nucleotides read TGTGCCAGTAGTTTGGGGCTCTCACGGACGAATGAGCAGTTCTTC.

This rearrangement joins TRBV6-2 or TRBV6-3 to TRBJ2-4, with a weak D call TRBD2 (5 bases). Per germline, CDR1 MNHEY and CDR2 SVGEGT. The CDR3 is 15 amino acids. Trimming stripped 2 bases from V and 8 bases from J, with 16 bases between. The chain's CDR3 is CASSYEEGGSDIQYF. CDR3 sequence (DNA): TGTGCCAGCAGTTACGAAGAGGGCGGATCGGACATTCAGTACTTC.

The chain combines TRBV10-3 with TRBJ1-1, with D unresolved. Trimming shortened V by 0 bases and J by 10 bases, and 12 bases separated the two germline ends. In germline, CDR1 is ENHRY, CDR2 SYGVKD. This CDR3 is 13 amino acids long. CDR3 sequence reads: CAISESITNGAFF. DNA of the CDR3: TGTGCCATCAGTGAGTCGATTACTAATGGAGCTTTCTTT.

This chain joins TRBV11-3 and TRBJ2-1; 9 bases map to TRBD1. From germline, CDR1 is SGHNT and CDR2 YENEEA. The CDR3 covers 15 residues. The V segment lost 4 bases and the J segment 6 bases; nucleotides outside the gene matches: 7. The CDR3, as DNA: TGTGCCAGCAGCTCCCTGGGACAGGGTCGCAATGAGCAGTTCTTC. This encodes CASSSLGQGRNEQFF.

This chain links TRBV19 with TRBJ2-6, with TRBD1 matching 8 bases. Germline trimming cut 2 bases from V and 1 base from J; bases unmatched to any gene: 4. The CDR3 contains 17 residues. Germline CDR1 reads LNHDA; CDR2 reads SQIVND (reference sequence). The CDR3 nucleotides are TGTGCCAGTAGTATAAGCCAGGGGGCGTCTGGGGCCAACGTCCTGACTTTC. Translating gives CASSISQGASGANVLTF.

This clone has a handful of counts. V is TRBV5-4 and J is TRBJ1-3, with a possible D match to TRBD1 (6 bases). Trimming took 2 bases from V and 4 from J, leaving 13 bases between them. The CDR3 loop spans 15 amino acids. Germline loops: CDR1 SGHNT, CDR2 YYREEE (reference sequence). The CDR3 nucleotides read TGTGCCAGCAGCTTTATGACAGGCACCGGAAACACCATATATTTT. Protein sequence: CASSFMTGTGNTIYF.